A single sample is the source of the 5 T cell receptor beta chains below, sequenced in a study of regulatory T cells in long-lasting Graves disease. Arm-PCR of CDR3 regions and iRepertoire HTBI primers were used to build TCR beta libraries. MiXCR was run by TCRdb on the multiplex PCR reads, yielding one entry per CDR3 protein. In the table there are under 500,000 distinct CDR3 sequences, less than 25% of which are singletons. The time point: persistent/refractory GD, antithyroid drugs over 5 years with positive TRAb. With RNA extracted from PBMCs as input, the TCR library was made. The sample was peripheral blood mononuclear cells (PBMCs), taken when the disease was refractory, from a patient treated with antithyroid drugs. The receptor source for this set is a female donor with Graves disease.

This chain joins TRBV28 and TRBJ2-1; the match to TRBD2 covers 14 bases. The length of the CDR3 is 17 residues. Trimming took 5 bases from V and 9 from J; bases not matched to a gene: 12. Germline V gives CDR1 MDHEN, CDR2 SYDVKM. The CDR3 nucleotides read TGTGCCAGCAGTGGGGAGTGGCTCGGACTAGCGGGGGGTGAGCAGTTCTTC. Amino acid sequence: CASSGEWLGLAGGEQFF.

This clonotype was detected only a few times. This chain connects TRBV19 to TRBJ2-4; 9 bases match TRBD1. V was pared by 6 bases and J by 2 bases, with 8 bases of the junction left unmatched. The CDR3 spans 16 residues. CDR1 LNHDA and CDR2 SQIVND come from the germline V gene (reference sequence). The CDR3 here is CASRTSGTGSKNIQYF. As DNA, the CDR3 is TGTGCCAGTAGAACTTCCGGGACAGGGTCCAAAAACATTCAGTACTTC.

The sample holds many counts of this clonotype. The J gene is TRBJ2-2, the V gene TRBV7-2; 9 bases are a match to TRBD2. The J segment lost 3 bases and the V segment lost 1 base, leaving 3 bases of the junction unmatched. Looked up from germline, CDR1 is SGHTA and CDR2 is FQGNSA. This CDR3 is 16 amino acids long. The DNA for the CDR3 is TGTGCCAGCAGCTTAGTAGCGGGAGCTTACACCGGGGAGCTGTTTTTT. Its translation is CASSLVAGAYTGELFF.

Worth noting for this clonotype: The junction departs from the called germline gene at one end, perhaps through a read error. V usage is TRBV20-1 and J usage is TRBJ2-2; D is uncertain. The CDR3 has 12 residues. Germline values: CDR1 DFQATT, CDR2 SNEGSKA (reference sequence). CDR3 protein: CSARGWTGELFF. The CDR3 coding sequence is TGCAGTGCGAGAGGTTGGACCGGGGAGCTGTTTTTT.

The sample holds many counts of this clonotype. This chain links TRBV2 with TRBJ2-2; D gene ambiguous. The CDR3 sequence is 12 residues long. Germline CDR1 is SNHLY and CDR2 is FYNNEI. V lost 3 bases and J 6 bases, leaving 5 bases between the germline ends. The CDR3, as DNA: TGTGCCAGCAGTGAGTGGGCCGGGGAGCTGTTTTTT. Translation gives CASSEWAGELFF.